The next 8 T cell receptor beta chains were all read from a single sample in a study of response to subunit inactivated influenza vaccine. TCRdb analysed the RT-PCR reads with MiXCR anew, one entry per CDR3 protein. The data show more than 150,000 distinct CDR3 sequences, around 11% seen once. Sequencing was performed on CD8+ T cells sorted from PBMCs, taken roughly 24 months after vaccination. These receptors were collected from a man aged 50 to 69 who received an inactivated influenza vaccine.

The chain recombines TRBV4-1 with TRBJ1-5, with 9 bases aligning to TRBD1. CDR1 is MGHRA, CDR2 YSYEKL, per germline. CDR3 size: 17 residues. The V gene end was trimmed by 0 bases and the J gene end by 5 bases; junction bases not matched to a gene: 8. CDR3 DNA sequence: TGCGCCAGCAGCCAAGATTCGGGACAGGGAATCCATCAGCCCCAGCATTTT. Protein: CASSQDSGQGIHQPQHF.

Written as DNA, the CDR3 is TGTGCCAGCAGCTTGGGGAGCAGGGACGAGCAGTACTTC. Translating gives CASSLGSRDEQYF. This sequence joins TRBV5-8 and TRBJ2-7; D possibly corresponds to TRBD1 (5 bases). CDR1 and CDR2 from the germline V gene are SGHTS and YDEGEE. V was pared by 0 bases and J by 5 bases, with 9 bases between. The CDR3 extends over 13 amino acids.

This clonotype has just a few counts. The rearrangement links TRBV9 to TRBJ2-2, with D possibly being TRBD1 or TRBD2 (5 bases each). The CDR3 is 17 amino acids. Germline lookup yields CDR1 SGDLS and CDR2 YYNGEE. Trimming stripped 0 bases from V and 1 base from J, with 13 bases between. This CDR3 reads CASSVGPGAGNTGELFF. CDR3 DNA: TGTGCCAGCAGCGTAGGACCTGGGGCGGGGAACACCGGGGAGCTGTTTTTT.

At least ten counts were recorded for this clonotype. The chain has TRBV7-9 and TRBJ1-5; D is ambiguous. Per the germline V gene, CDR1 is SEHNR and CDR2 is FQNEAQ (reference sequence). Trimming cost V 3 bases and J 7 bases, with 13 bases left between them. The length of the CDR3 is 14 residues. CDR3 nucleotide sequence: TGTGCCAGCAGCTTGAGTTCATCCACGCAGCCCCAGCATTTT. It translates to CASSLSSSTQPQHF.

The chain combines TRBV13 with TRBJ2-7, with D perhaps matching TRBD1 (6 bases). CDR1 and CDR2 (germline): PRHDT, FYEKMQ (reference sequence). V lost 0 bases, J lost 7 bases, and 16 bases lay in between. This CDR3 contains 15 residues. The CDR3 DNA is TGTGCCAGCAGCTTAGGGGGGGCTGGAGTCCGTGAGCAGTACTTC. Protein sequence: CASSLGGAGVREQYF.

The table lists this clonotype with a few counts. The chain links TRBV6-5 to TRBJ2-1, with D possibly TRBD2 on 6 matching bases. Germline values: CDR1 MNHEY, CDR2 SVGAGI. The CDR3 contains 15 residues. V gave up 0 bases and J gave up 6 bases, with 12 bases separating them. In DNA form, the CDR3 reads TGTGCCAGCAGTTACTCAGGCGGGACGGGCAATGAGCAGTTCTTC. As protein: CASSYSGGTGNEQFF.

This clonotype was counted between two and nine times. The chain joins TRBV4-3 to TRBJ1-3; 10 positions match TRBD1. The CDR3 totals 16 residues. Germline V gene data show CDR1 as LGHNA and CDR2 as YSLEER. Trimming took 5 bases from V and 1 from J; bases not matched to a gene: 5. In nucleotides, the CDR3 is TGCGCCAGCAGCTCCGGGACAGGGGTATCTGGAAACACCATATATTTT. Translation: CASSSGTGVSGNTIYF.

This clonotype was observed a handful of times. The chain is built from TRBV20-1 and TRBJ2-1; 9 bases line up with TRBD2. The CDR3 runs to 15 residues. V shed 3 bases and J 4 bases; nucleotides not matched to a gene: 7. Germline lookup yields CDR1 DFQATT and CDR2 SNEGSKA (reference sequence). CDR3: CSARARLADYNEQFF. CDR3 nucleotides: TGCAGTGCTAGGGCAAGACTAGCGGATTACAATGAGCAGTTCTTC.